The present TCR beta chain was sequenced within a study of cytomegalovirus exposure and HLA in healthy donors. Findings and caveats of the study: A later analysis found that most CMV-associated TCR beta chains appeared HLA-restricted.

With regard to this clone: Its matching antigen is unknown.

Trimming stripped 4 bases from V and 3 bases from J, with 15 bases between. Looked up from germline, CDR1 is SGHDT and CDR2 is YYEEEE. This CDR3 has 15 amino acids. 60 Vbeta and 13 Jbeta primers were used in PCR. This table comes from immunoSEQ multiplex PCR, and its TCRdb copy is limited to in-frame clones, with some not included. Of 78,000 or so clones detected, approximately 84% appear once; the ten largest clones hold roughly 2.6%. Sequencing was carried out using PBMCs. This receptor was taken from a woman between 45 and 60 years old in good health and CMV-seronegative. This chain connects TRBV5-6 to TRBJ2-3, with D perhaps TRBD2 (5 bases). The CDR3 region is CASSGFLGETDTQYF. The CDR3 DNA is TGTGCCAGCAGCGGCTTCTTGGGAGAGACAGATACGCAGTATTTT.